Only a few counts were recorded for the clone carrying this T cell receptor (beta chain). Its antigen is unidentified. TCRdb analysed the RACE reads with MiXCR anew, one entry per CDR3 protein. The data hold 300,000 to 350,000 distinct CDR3 sequences, with under 9% observed a single time. The source of the sample is a study of human T cells and chemical hapten exposure. Study at large: Sensitizing treatment utilized 2% DPC over an approximately 2 cm by approximately 2 cm portion of upper inner arm skin. Per-sample TCR yields varied mainly from small pooled library volume differences.

Study observations and caveats: It should be noted that donors had alopecia, so their immune response may differ from healthy people's.

The ends lost 5 bases at V and 3 bases at J; junction bases unmatched: 14. The length of the CDR3 is 18 residues. The germline V gene encodes CDR1 KGHSH and CDR2 LQKENI. As to time point: patch test 1, 2 weeks after DPC sensitization. Indicated treatment: therapeutic diphenylcyclopropenone sensitization with weekly scalp DPC. The clonotype was recovered from a woman aged 18-29 years with alopecia areata. Some clones in this sample may be carry-over from other donors' samples. The chain is built from TRBV18 and TRBJ1-3; 9 nucleotides match TRBD1. Sequenced here: whole blood, sampled in connection with sensitization to the hapten diphenylcyclopropenone (DPC). As DNA, the CDR3 is TGTGCCAGCTCAGGATCCCCCGGGACAGGGACTGTTGGAAACACCATATATTTT. Its protein is CASSGSPGTGTVGNTIYF.